This TCR beta chain was found in a study of cytomegalovirus exposure and HLA in healthy donors. In germline, CDR1 is LNHNV, CDR2 YYDKDF (reference sequence). This CDR3 is 13 amino acids long. Germline trimming cut 6 bases from V and 5 bases from J; bases unmatched to any gene: 4. Those who donated were healthy bone marrow donors. The study ran its PCR with 60 Vbeta and 13 Jbeta primers. The repertoire was sequenced with immunoSEQ multiplex PCR; TCRdb's copy has only in-frame clones and lacks some. In all, the sample yields 150,000 to 200,000 clones. The origin of this receptor is a man between 25 and 39 years old in good health and CMV-seronegative. The chain employs TRBV15 and TRBJ2-1; 7 nucleotides match TRBD1. The sequenced sample consisted of PBMCs. The DNA of the CDR3 is TGTGCCACCAGTAGGGGGCGGCACAATGAGCAGTTCTTC. As protein: CATSRGRHNEQFF.